These 27 T cell receptor beta chains originate from one sample sequenced in a study of shared clonotypes between healthy human individuals (dated by TCRdb to the early 2020s). To prepare the library, the immunoSEQ multiplex PCR assay was applied. What TCRdb holds here is the immuneACCESS table cut down to in-frame rearrangements. Part of the clones is not present; checked against another copy, under half of the missing clones reflect an unresolved V gene, and the others are unexplained. The sample profile shows approximately 2,000,000 clones; around 92% of them were found once. 0.37% of the sample is taken by the ten largest. The material sequenced was naive CD4+ T cells from PBMCs. The sample's cell subset or site label, in plain terms: CD45RA+ positively selected. All receptors derive from a man younger than 35 in good health. Some clones in this sample may be carry-over from other donors' samples.

This chain uses TRBV9 with TRBJ2-1; 9 bases line up with TRBD2. The germline gives CDR1 SGDLS, CDR2 YYNGEE. CDR3 size: 17 residues. Trimming cost V 0 bases and J 7 bases; bases outside gene matches: 11. The CDR3 protein is CASSVAGAGGPGNEQFF. DNA of the CDR3: TGTGCCAGCAGCGTAGCTGGAGCGGGAGGTCCGGGGAATGAGCAGTTCTTC.

This clone showed up just once. V gene TRBV6-1 combines with J gene TRBJ2-2; D possibly uses TRBD1 or TRBD2 (6 bases each). Trimming removed 0 bases at V and 7 bases at J, with 12 bases between. The CDR3 is made up of 15 amino acids. Germline V lookup: CDR1 MNHNS, CDR2 SASEGT. The CDR3 is CASSEAQGRGGELFF. The CDR3 nucleotides are TGTGCCAGCAGTGAAGCGCAGGGGCGGGGCGGGGAGCTGTTTTTT.

This clone appeared a single time. The rearrangement links TRBV27 to TRBJ2-1, with 11 positions matching TRBD1. V dropped 6 bases and J dropped 7; count of bases not matched to a gene: 17. Germline-derived CDR1 and CDR2 are MNHEY and SMNVEV (reference sequence). This CDR3 is built from 18 residues. The CDR3 region is CASSQPRTGGRGRNEQFF. CDR3 sequence (DNA): TGTGCCAGCAGCCAGCCTAGGACAGGGGGCCGAGGTAGAAATGAGCAGTTCTTC.

The gene calls are TRBV6-5 and TRBJ2-3, with D tentatively TRBD2 (6 bases). This CDR3 is 16 amino acids long. CDR1 and CDR2 (germline): MNHEY, SVGAGI. The V end was cut by 0 bases, the J end by 2 bases, with 12 bases between. The CDR3 sequence is CASSYSWAGNTDTQYF. For the CDR3, the DNA is TGTGCCAGCAGTTACTCCTGGGCGGGGAACACAGATACGCAGTATTTT.

V usage is TRBV7-3 and J usage is TRBJ2-1; no definite D call. Germline values: CDR1 SGHTA, CDR2 FQGTGA. The CDR3 is 13 residues long. V was pared by 5 bases and J by 10 bases, with 15 bases between. CDR3 amino acids: CASSLYRVREQFF. In nucleotides, the CDR3 is TGTGCCAGCAGCCTTTATCGGGTCAGGGAGCAGTTCTTC.

The chain has TRBV6-1 and TRBJ1-1; 10 bases line up with TRBD1. The CDR3 contains 15 residues. The trim removed 6 bases at V and 3 bases at J, leaving 7 bases unmatched. Germline V CDR1 and CDR2: MNHNS, SASEGT. CDR3 amino acids: CASRGWGQGYTEAFF. The CDR3 DNA is TGTGCCAGCAGGGGATGGGGACAGGGGTACACTGAAGCTTTCTTT.

The rearrangement uses TRBV11-2 and TRBJ1-4; D is ambiguous. The CDR3 has 16 amino acids. V was cut by 2 bases and J by 0 bases, with 10 bases left in between. Germline V gene sequence: CDR1 SGHAT, CDR2 FQNNGV. The CDR3 loop reads CASSLNGAATNEKLFF. The CDR3 nucleotides read TGTGCCAGCAGCTTAAACGGAGCTGCAACTAATGAAAAACTGTTTTTT.

The chain links TRBV2 to TRBJ2-3; TRBD2 aligns across 8 bases. With V trimmed by 6 bases and J by 0 bases, 5 bases remained unmatched. CDR3 size: 15 residues. CDR1 is SNHLY and CDR2 is FYNNEI in the germline V gene. CDR3 DNA sequence: TGTGCCAGCAGAGCAGCGGGGGCTAGCACAGATACGCAGTATTTT. Protein: CASRAAGASTDTQYF. Combining the CDR3 with reference TRBV2 and TRBJ2-3 gives the whole variable domain EPEVTQTPSHQVTQMGQEVILRCVPISNHLYFYWYRQILGQKVEFLVSFYNNEISEKSEIFDDQFSVERPDGSNFTLKIRSTKLEDSAMYFCASRAAGASTDTQYFGPGTRLTVL.

CDR3: CASRGWADEAFF. The CDR3 DNA is TGTGCCAGCAGGGGTTGGGCAGATGAAGCTTTCTTT. The rearrangement links TRBV7-9 to TRBJ1-1; D gene unclear. Germline assignment: CDR1 SEHNR and CDR2 FQNEAQ (reference sequence). Trimming took off 6 bases at V and 7 bases at J, with 12 bases between the two ends. CDR3 length equals 12 residues.

The chain carries TRBV10-2 and TRBJ2-7; D call uncertain. There are 11 residues in the CDR3. The V gene's germline CDR1 is WSHSY and CDR2 SAAADI. Trimming took 6 bases from V and 3 from J, leaving 6 bases between them. CDR3 DNA sequence: TGCGCCAGCAGAAACGGCTACGAGCAGTACTTC. The encoded protein is CASRNGYEQYF.

This clone showed up just once. The V call is TRBV7-9, the J call TRBJ1-4, with TRBD1 matching 7 bases. Per germline, CDR1 SEHNR and CDR2 FQNEAQ (reference sequence). The V segment lost 5 bases and the J segment 9 bases; nucleotides outside the gene matches: 9. The CDR3 contains 14 residues. CDR3 residues: CASSPGQDEKKLFF. CDR3 in DNA: TGTGCCAGCAGCCCCGGACAGGATGAAAAAAAACTGTTTTTT.

The chain employs TRBV2 and TRBJ2-5; D gene unclear. CDR3 length: 14 amino acids. V lost 3 bases and J lost 4, with 12 bases in between. Germline values: CDR1 SNHLY, CDR2 FYNNEI. CDR3 sequence: CASSDWRSGETQYF. Written as DNA, the CDR3 is TGTGCCAGCAGTGATTGGCGATCAGGAGAGACCCAGTACTTC.

This sequence joins TRBV4-1 and TRBJ2-7; possible D gene TRBD2, 5 bases. This CDR3 comprises 17 residues. Germline CDR1 MGHRA, CDR2 YSYEKL. V was trimmed by 0 bases and J by 1 base, leaving 16 bases between them. The CDR3 region has the DNA TGCGCCAGCAGCCAAGAAGGTCTCGGGGTTGCGTCCTACGAGCAGTACTTC. Translated: CASSQEGLGVASYEQYF.

The chain combines TRBV7-3 with TRBJ2-6; the D gene is possibly TRBD1 (5 bases). Germline V lookup: CDR1 SGHTA, CDR2 FQGTGA. This CDR3 region has 16 residues. Trimming stripped 2 bases from V and 2 bases from J, with 10 bases between. The CDR3 loop reads CASSLDAGPGANVLTF. The CDR3 DNA sequence: TGTGCCAGCAGCTTAGATGCAGGGCCTGGGGCCAACGTCCTGACTTTC. The complete variable domain, with remaining parts taken from reference TRBV7-3 and TRBJ2-6, reads GAGVSQTPSNKVTEKGKYVELRCDPISGHTALYWYRQSLGQGPEFLIYFQGTGAADDSGLPNDRFFAVRPEGSVSTLKIQRTERGDSAVYLCASSLDAGPGANVLTFGAGSRLTVL.

The table lists this clone with a count of one. The chain uses TRBV5-1 and TRBJ2-1, with 15 positions matching TRBD2. The CDR3 is 15 residues long. Germline V gene lookup returns CDR1 SGHRS and CDR2 YFSETQ. V dropped 4 bases and J dropped 8; count of bases not matched to a gene: 4. The CDR3: CASSAGTSGRYEQFF. DNA of the CDR3: TGCGCCAGCAGCGCAGGGACTAGCGGGAGGTATGAGCAGTTCTTC.

V gene TRBV29-1 combines with J gene TRBJ1-4; D uncertain. V was cut by 7 bases and J by 4 bases, with 13 bases left in between. The length of the CDR3 is 13 residues. From germline, CDR1 is SQVTM and CDR2 ANQGSEA. CDR3 coding DNA: TGCAGCGCCACGAGCGGTCTTAATGAAAAACTGTTTTTT. Translating gives CSATSGLNEKLFF.

J is TRBJ2-6 and V is TRBV5-1; no firm D call. Trimming shortened V by 5 bases and J by 0 bases, and 12 bases separated the two germline ends. Looked up from germline, CDR1 is SGHRS and CDR2 is YFSETQ. The CDR3 consists of 16 residues. The CDR3 is CASRASAISGANVLTF. The CDR3 nucleotides read TGCGCCAGCAGGGCTTCTGCGATCTCTGGGGCCAACGTCCTGACTTTC.

The chain couples TRBV28 to TRBJ2-7; 12 positions match TRBD2. In germline, CDR1 is MDHEN, CDR2 SYDVKM. The CDR3 consists of 14 residues. V dropped 4 bases and J dropped 12; count of bases not matched to a gene: 10. The DNA for the CDR3 is TGTGCCAGCAGTTCTAGCGGGAGGGCCGGTTTTAGGTACTTC. Amino acid sequence: CASSSSGRAGFRYF.

The chain employs TRBV4-3 and TRBJ2-7; tentative D call: TRBD2 (5 bases). The CDR3 has 13 amino acids. The V gene lost 3 bases and the J gene lost 6 bases, with 12 bases spanning the gap. Germline CDR1 is LGHNA and CDR2 is YSLEER. The CDR3 DNA reads TGCGCCAGCAGCCAGTCTCGGGGTCGCGAGCAGTACTTC. Translated, it gives CASSQSRGREQYF.

V and J are TRBV27 and TRBJ2-7, with 8 bases lining up with TRBD1. Unmatched junction bases numbered 19, after V lost 2 bases and J lost 7 bases. CDR3 length: 18 residues. In germline, CDR1 is MNHEY, CDR2 SMNVEV (reference sequence). Here the CDR3 reads CASSLKTGAVGRLGEQYF. CDR3 nucleotides: TGTGCCAGCAGTTTAAAGACAGGGGCGGTGGGACGCTTGGGGGAGCAGTACTTC.

The J gene is TRBJ1-2, the V gene TRBV27; TRBD1 matches at 12 bases. Germline lookup yields CDR1 MNHEY and CDR2 SMNVEV (reference sequence). Unmatched junction bases numbered 4, after V lost 3 bases and J lost 8 bases. The CDR3 runs to 14 residues. The CDR3 spells CASSFRDRGRGYTF. CDR3 nucleotide sequence: TGTGCCAGCAGTTTCCGGGACAGGGGGCGAGGCTACACCTTC.

The J gene is TRBJ1-5, the V gene TRBV5-1, with TRBD1 as a possible D gene (6 bases). CDR1 and CDR2 from the germline V gene are SGHRS and YFSETQ. The V end lost 2 bases, the J end lost 9 bases, and 15 bases lay between the germline ends. The CDR3 contains 14 residues. This CDR3 reads CASSFGQPNGPQHF. CDR3 DNA sequence: TGCGCCAGCAGCTTCGGACAGCCGAACGGGCCCCAGCATTTT.

This clone was recorded once. The chain carries TRBV28 and TRBJ1-4; D gene unclear. Germline lookup yields CDR1 MDHEN and CDR2 SYDVKM. The length of the CDR3 is 13 residues. V was pared by 5 bases and J by 8 bases, with 12 bases between. CDR3: CASSPRALEKLFF. The DNA of the CDR3 is TGTGCCAGCAGTCCCCGGGCGTTGGAAAAACTGTTTTTT.

The V gene is TRBV7-3, the J gene TRBJ2-1, with D uncertain. This CDR3 comprises 13 residues. V gave up 6 bases and J gave up 8 bases, with 14 bases separating them. Germline-derived CDR1 and CDR2 are SGHTA and FQGTGA. The CDR3 loop reads CASSSEPLDEQFF. The CDR3 DNA sequence: TGTGCCAGCAGTTCCGAGCCCCTTGATGAGCAGTTCTTC.

The V and J genes are TRBV28 and TRBJ2-1; D not resolved. The CDR3 extends over 16 amino acids. V was cut by 6 bases and J by 1 base, with 16 bases left in between. The V gene's germline CDR1 is MDHEN and CDR2 SYDVKM. The CDR3 here is CASSRRQTLSYNEQFF. The CDR3 DNA reads TGTGCCAGCAGCCGTCGGCAGACTCTATCCTACAATGAGCAGTTCTTC. The entire variable domain, with the rest obtained from reference TRBV28 and TRBJ2-1, is as follows: DVKVTQSSRYLVKRTGEKVFLECVQDMDHENMFWYRQDPGLGLRLIYFSYDVKMKEKGDIPEGYSVSREKKERFSLILESASTNQTSMYLCASSRRQTLSYNEQFFGPGTRLTVL.

V is TRBV9 and J is TRBJ1-3; tentative D call: TRBD1 (5 bases). The ends were cut back, 1 base at V and 7 bases at J, with 12 bases in the middle. There are 14 residues in the CDR3. Looked up from germline, CDR1 is SGDLS and CDR2 is YYNGEE. The CDR3 region is CASSVKGSGNTIYF. The DNA for the CDR3 is TGTGCCAGCAGCGTAAAAGGGTCAGGGAACACCATATATTTT.

The chain is built from TRBV19 and TRBJ1-2; a weak D match, TRBD1 (6 bases). Looked up from germline, CDR1 is LNHDA and CDR2 is SQIVND (reference sequence). V was clipped by 1 base and J by 1 base, with 13 bases between them. The CDR3 is 16 residues long. The DNA of the CDR3 is TGTGCCAGTAGTATAGCCACAGGAGGGGGTAACTATGGCTACACCTTC. Amino acid sequence: CASSIATGGGNYGYTF.